Below are 8 T cell receptor delta chains sequenced from a single sample in a study of gamma-delta T cells after stem cell transplantation. TCRdb re-called the RT-PCR reads using CATT. The top ten clones hold 21% of a sample with about 3,000 delta-chain clones, 2.5% to 3% of them seen once. Sample: gamma-delta T cells. The receptor set was obtained from a human donor. It is not recorded whose cells these are; they may come from a transplant donor.

This clone counts as medium-sized (0.01 to 0.1%). The chain joins TRDV2 to TRDJ1, with a tentative D call TRDD3 (5 bases). Per the germline V gene, CDR1 is GEAIGNYY and CDR2 is EKD. This CDR3 has 21 amino acids. V was pared by 1 base and J by 0 bases, with 29 bases between. The CDR3 nucleotides are TGTGCCTGTGACACGTTATCAACGGCGTCTCGGGGGTCCTCCTACACCGATAAACTCATCTTT. Translation gives CACDTLSTASRGSSYTDKLIF.

Worth noting for this clone: This probably arose from a read error, given a far larger clone one base away. The rearrangement joins TRDV2 to TRDJ1; 8 bases match TRDD3. J gave up 0 bases and V 4 bases, and 6 bases lay outside the gene matches. Germline V gives CDR1 GEAIGNYY, CDR2 EKD. This CDR3 is 15 amino acids long. The DNA for the CDR3 is TGTGCCTGTGAAACCGTACTGGGGGACACCGATAAACTCATCTTT. This encodes CACETVLGDTDKLIF.

This clone turned up a few times. TCRdb's entry gives the protein of a much larger clone, which mismatches this DNA's translation at residue 3, likely from a read error; the protein reported here is translated from the DNA. The chain joins TRDV2 to TRDJ1; 10 bases map to TRDD3. This CDR3 contains 17 residues. Germline CDR1 is GEAIGNYY and CDR2 is EKD. The CDR3 DNA is TGTGCCCGTGACACCGTACTGGGGGATTTGTACACCGATAAACTCATCTTT. Residues: CARDTVLGDLYTDKLIF.

On this clone: A far larger clone is just one base off, so this is likely a read error. Additional DNA sequences in this sample encode the identical CDR3. The chain combines TRDV2 with TRDJ1, with 9 bases lining up with TRDD3. CDR1 is GEAIGNYY, CDR2 EKD, per germline. The length of the CDR3 is 18 residues. The CDR3: CACDTVSKLGESTDKLIF. CDR3 coding DNA: TGTGCCTGCGACACCGTCTCGAAACTGGGGGAGAGCACCGATAAACTCATCTTT.

In regard to this clone: The protein in TCRdb stems from a much larger clone and differs at residue 11 from this DNA's translation, likely a read error; here the protein is translated from the DNA. The rearrangement joins TRDV2 to TRDJ3; 11 bases align to TRDD3. The trim removed 0 bases at V and 3 bases at J, leaving 6 bases unmatched. Germline V gives CDR1 GEAIGNYY, CDR2 EKD. The CDR3 loop spans 19 amino acids. CDR3 sequence (DNA): TGTGCCTGTGACACCGTGGGGGATACGCTCTACTGGGACACCCGACAGATGTTTTTC. This translates into CACDTVGDTLYWDTRQMFF.

On this clone: A far larger clone lies a single base away; this is likely a read error. The genes are TRDV2 and TRDJ1, with no clear D. V lost 3 bases, J lost 4 bases, and 14 bases lay in between. Per the germline V gene, CDR1 is GEAIGNYY and CDR2 is EKD. The CDR3 totals 14 residues. This CDR3 is CACDSLALGDKLIF. DNA of the CDR3: TGTGCCTGTGACTCATTAGCCTTAGGCGATAAACTCATCTTT.

This clone was counted only a few times. The chain links TRDV1 to TRDJ1; 10 bases are shared with TRDD3. This CDR3 is 23 amino acids long. Looked up from germline, CDR1 is TSWWSYY and CDR2 is QGS. Losses at the gene ends were 0 bases for V and 0 bases for J; bases not matched to a gene: 22. The CDR3 is CALGELEAFGPTAGGYDTDKLIF. CDR3 sequence (DNA): TGTGCTCTTGGGGAACTGGAGGCGTTCGGACCGACCGCTGGGGGATATGACACCGATAAACTCATCTTT.

Only a few counts were recorded for this clone. A far larger clone is just one base off, so this is likely a read error. The same CDR3 also results from other DNA sequences found in this sample. The chain couples TRDV2 to TRDJ1; 13 bases align to TRDD3. CDR1 is GEAIGNYY and CDR2 is EKD in the germline V gene. This CDR3 spans 23 amino acids. V was clipped by 5 bases and J by 0 bases; unmatched bases: 26. This chain's CDR3 is CACAPIPLPTTGGYGPYTDKLIF. The CDR3 DNA is TGTGCCTGTGCCCCTATACCGCTTCCTACAACTGGGGGATACGGGCCGTACACCGATAAACTCATCTTT.